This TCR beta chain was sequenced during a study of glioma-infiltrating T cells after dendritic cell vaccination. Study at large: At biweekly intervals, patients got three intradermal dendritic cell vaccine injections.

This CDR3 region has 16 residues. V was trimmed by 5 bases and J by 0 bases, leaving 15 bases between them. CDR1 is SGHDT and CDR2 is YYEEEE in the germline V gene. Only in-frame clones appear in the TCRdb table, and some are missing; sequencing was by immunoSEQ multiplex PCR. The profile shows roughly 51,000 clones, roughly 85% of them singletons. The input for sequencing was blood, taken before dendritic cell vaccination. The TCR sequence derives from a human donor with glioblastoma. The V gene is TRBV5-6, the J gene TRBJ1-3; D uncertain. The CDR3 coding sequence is TGTGCCAGCAGTCTTGCCTTCACCTACTCTGGAAACACCATATATTTT. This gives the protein CASSLAFTYSGNTIYF.